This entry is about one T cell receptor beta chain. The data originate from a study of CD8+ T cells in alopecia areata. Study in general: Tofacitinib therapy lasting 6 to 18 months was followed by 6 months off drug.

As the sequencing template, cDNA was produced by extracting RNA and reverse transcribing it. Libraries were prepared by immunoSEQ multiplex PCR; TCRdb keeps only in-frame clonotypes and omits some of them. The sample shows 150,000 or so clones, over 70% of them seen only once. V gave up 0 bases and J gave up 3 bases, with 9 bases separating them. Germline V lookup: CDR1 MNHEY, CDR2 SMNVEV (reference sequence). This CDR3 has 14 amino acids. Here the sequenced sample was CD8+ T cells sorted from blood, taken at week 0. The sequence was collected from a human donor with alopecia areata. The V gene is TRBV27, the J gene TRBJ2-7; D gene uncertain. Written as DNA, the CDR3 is TGTGCCAGCAGTTTATCGGTCAAGGGCTACGAGCAGTACTTC. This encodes CASSLSVKGYEQYF.